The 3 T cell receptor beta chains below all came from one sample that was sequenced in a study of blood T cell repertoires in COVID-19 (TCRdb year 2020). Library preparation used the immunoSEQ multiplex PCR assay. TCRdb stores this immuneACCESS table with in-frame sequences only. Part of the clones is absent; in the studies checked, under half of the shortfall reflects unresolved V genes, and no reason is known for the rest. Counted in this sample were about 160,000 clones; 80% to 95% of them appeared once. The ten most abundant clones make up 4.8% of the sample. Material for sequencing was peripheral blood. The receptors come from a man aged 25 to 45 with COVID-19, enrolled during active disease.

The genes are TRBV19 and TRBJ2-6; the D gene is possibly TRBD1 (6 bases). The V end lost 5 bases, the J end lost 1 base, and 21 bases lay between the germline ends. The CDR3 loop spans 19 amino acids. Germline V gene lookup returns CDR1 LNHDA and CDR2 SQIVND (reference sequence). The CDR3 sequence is CASSFPTQGWVSGANVLTF. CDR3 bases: TGTGCCAGTAGTTTCCCTACACAGGGATGGGTTTCTGGGGCCAACGTCCTGACTTTC.

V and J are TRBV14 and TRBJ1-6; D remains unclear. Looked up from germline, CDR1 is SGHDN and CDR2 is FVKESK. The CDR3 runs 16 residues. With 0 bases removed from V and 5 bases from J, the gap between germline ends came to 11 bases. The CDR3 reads CASSQELLKNNSPLHF. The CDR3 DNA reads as TGTGCCAGCAGCCAAGAACTACTCAAGAATAATTCACCCCTCCACTTT.

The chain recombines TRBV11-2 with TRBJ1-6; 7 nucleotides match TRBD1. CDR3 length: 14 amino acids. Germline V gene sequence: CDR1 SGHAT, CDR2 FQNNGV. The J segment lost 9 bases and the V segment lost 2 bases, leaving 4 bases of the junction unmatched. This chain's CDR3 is CASSLPAGGSPLHF. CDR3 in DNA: TGTGCCAGCAGCTTACCGGCAGGGGGTTCACCCCTCCACTTT.